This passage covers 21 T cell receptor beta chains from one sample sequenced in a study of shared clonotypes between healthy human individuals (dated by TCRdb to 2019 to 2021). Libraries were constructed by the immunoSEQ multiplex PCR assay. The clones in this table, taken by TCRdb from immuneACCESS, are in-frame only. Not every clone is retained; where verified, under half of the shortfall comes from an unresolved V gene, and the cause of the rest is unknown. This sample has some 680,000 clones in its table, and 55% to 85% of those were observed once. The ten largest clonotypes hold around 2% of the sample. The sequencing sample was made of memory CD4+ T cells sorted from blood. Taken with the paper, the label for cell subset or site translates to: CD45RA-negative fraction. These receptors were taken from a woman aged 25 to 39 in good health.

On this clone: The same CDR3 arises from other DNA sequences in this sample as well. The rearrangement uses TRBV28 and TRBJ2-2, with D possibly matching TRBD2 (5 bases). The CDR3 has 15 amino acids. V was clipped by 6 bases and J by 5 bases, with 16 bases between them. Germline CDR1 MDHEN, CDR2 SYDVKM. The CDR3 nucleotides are TGTGCCAGCAGCAGCCGGCTAGCAGATACCGGGGAGCTGTTTTTT. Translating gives CASSSRLADTGELFF.

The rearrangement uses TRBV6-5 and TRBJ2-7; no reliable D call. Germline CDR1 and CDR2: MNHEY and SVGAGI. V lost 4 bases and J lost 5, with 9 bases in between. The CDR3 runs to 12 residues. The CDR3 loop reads CASSSTRNEQYF. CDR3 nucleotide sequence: TGTGCCAGCAGTTCGACTCGAAACGAGCAGTACTTC.

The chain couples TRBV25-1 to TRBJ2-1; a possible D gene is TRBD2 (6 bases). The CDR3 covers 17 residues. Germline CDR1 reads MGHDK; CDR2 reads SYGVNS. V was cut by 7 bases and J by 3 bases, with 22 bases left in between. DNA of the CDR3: TGTGCCAGCACCCCGCCCGGGCTAGCGACATACTACAATGAGCAGTTCTTC. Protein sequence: CASTPPGLATYYNEQFF.

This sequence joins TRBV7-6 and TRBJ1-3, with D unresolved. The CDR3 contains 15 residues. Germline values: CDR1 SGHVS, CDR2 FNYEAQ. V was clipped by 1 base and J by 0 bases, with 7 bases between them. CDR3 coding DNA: TGTGCCAGCAGCTTAGGGCCGGGCTCTGGAAACACCATATATTTT. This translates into CASSLGPGSGNTIYF. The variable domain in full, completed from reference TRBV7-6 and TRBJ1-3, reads GAGVSQSPRYKVTKRGQDVALRCDPISGHVSLYWYRQALGQGPEFLTYFNYEAQQDKSGLPNDRFSAERPEGSISTLTIQRTEQRDSAMYRCASSLGPGSGNTIYFGEGSWLTVV.

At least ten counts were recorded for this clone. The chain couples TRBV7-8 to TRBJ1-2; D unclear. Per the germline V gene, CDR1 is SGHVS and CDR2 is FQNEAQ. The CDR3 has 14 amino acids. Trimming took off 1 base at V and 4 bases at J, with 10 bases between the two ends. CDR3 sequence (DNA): TGTGCCAGCAGCTTAGGTGATGCAATCTATGGCTACACCTTC. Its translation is CASSLGDAIYGYTF.

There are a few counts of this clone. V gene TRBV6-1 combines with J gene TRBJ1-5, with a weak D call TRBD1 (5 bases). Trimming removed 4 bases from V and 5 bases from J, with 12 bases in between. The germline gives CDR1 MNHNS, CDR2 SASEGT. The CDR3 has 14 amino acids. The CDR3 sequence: CASSARGWDQPQHF. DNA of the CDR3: TGTGCCAGCAGTGCCCGGGGCTGGGATCAGCCCCAGCATTTT.

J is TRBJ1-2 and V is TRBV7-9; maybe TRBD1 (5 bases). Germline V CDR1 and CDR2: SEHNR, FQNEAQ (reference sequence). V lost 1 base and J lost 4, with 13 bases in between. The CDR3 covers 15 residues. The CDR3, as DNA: TGTGCCAGCAGCTTAGAAGCAGGGAGATCCTATGGCTACACCTTC. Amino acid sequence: CASSLEAGRSYGYTF. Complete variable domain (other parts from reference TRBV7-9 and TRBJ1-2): DTGVSQNPRHKITKRGQNVTFRCDPISEHNRLYWYRQTLGQGPEFLTYFQNEAQLEKSRLLSDRFSAERPKGSFSTLEIQRTEQGDSAMYLCASSLEAGRSYGYTFGSGTRLTVV.

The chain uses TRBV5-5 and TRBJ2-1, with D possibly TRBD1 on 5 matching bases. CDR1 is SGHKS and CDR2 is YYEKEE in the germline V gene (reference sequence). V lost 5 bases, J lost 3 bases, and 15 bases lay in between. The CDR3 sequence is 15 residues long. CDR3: CASREGAQLYNEQFF. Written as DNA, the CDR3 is TGTGCCAGCAGGGAAGGGGCCCAACTCTACAATGAGCAGTTCTTC. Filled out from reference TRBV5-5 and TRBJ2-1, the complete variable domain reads DAGVTQSPTHLIKTRGQQVTLRCSPISGHKSVSWYQQVLGQGPQFIFQYYEKEERGRGNFPDRFSARQFPNYSSELNVNALLLGDSALYLCASREGAQLYNEQFFGPGTRLTVL.

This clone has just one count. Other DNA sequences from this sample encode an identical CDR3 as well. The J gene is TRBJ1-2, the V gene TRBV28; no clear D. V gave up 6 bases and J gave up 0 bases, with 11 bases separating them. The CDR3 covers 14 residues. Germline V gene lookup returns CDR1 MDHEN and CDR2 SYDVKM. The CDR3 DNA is TGTGCCAGCAGCCCTCCGGCGGCTAACTATGGCTACACCTTC. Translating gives CASSPPAANYGYTF.

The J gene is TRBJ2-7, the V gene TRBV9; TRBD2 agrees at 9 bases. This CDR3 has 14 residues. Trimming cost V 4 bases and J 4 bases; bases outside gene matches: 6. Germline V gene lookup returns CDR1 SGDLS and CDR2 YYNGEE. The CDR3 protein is CASSPTSGRYEQYF. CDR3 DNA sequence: TGTGCCAGCAGCCCAACTAGCGGGCGTTACGAGCAGTACTTC. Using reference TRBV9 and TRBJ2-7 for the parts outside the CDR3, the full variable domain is DSGVTQTPKHLITATGQRVTLRCSPRSGDLSVYWYQQSLDQGLQFLIQYYNGEERAKGNILERFSAQQFPDLHSELNLSSLELGDSALYFCASSPTSGRYEQYFGPGTRLTVT.

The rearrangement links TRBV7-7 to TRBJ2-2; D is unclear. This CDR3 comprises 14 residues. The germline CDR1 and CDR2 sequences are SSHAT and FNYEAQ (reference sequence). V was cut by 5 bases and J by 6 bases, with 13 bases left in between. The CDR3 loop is CASSDDSPPGELFF. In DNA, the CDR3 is TGTGCCAGCAGCGACGACTCGCCGCCCGGGGAGCTGTTTTTT.

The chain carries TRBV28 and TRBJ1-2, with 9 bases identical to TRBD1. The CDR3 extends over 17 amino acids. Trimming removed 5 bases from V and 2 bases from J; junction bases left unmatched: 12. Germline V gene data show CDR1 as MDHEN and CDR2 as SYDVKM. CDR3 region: CASSKGGTGGRNYGYTF. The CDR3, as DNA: TGTGCCAGCAGTAAAGGCGGTACAGGGGGCAGAAACTATGGCTACACCTTC.

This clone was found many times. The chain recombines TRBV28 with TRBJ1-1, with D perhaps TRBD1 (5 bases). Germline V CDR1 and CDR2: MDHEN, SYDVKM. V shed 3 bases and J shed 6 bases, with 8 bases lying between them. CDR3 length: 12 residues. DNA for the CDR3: TGTGCCAGCAGTTTCTCCAGGGCTGAAGCTTTCTTT. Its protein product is CASSFSRAEAFF.

CDR3 region: CASSRTRQGDQPQHF. CDR3 nucleotide sequence: TGTGCCAGCAGTCGGACCCGACAGGGCGATCAGCCCCAGCATTTT. V and J are TRBV2 and TRBJ1-5; 7 positions agree with TRBD1. This CDR3 is 15 amino acids long. Trimming removed 5 bases from V and 5 bases from J; junction bases left unmatched: 9. Germline assignment: CDR1 SNHLY and CDR2 FYNNEI.

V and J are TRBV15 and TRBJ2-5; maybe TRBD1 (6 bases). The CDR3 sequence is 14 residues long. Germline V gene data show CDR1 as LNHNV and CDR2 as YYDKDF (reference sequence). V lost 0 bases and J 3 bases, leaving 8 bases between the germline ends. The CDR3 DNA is TGTGCCACCAGCAGAGAGGACAGCAAAGAGACCCAGTACTTC. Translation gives CATSREDSKETQYF.

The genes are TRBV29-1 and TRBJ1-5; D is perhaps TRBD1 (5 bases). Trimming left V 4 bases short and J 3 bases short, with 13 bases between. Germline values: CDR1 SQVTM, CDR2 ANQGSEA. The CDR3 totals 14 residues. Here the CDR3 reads CSVAGGTNNQPQHF. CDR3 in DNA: TGCAGCGTTGCTGGGGGAACAAACAATCAGCCCCAGCATTTT.

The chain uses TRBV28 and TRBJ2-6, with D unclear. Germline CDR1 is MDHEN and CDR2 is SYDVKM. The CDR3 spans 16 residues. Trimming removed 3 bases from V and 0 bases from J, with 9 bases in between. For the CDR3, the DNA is TGTGCCAGCAGTTTCCGACTGACCTCTGGGGCCAACGTCCTGACTTTC. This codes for CASSFRLTSGANVLTF.

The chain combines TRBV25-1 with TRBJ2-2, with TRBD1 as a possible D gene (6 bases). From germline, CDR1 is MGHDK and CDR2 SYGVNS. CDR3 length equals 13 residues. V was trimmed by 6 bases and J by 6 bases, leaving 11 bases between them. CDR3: CASSHRVSGELFF. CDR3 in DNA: TGTGCCAGCAGCCACAGGGTGTCCGGGGAGCTGTTTTTT.

The CDR3 reads CASSIDRDGGLAKNIQYF. CDR3 DNA sequence: TGTGCCAGTAGTATAGATAGGGACGGGGGACTAGCCAAAAACATTCAGTACTTC. The chain has TRBV19 and TRBJ2-4, with D possibly matching TRBD2 (6 bases). The CDR3 spans 18 residues. V was pared by 0 bases and J by 0 bases, with 15 bases between. The germline V gene encodes CDR1 LNHDA and CDR2 SQIVND (reference sequence).

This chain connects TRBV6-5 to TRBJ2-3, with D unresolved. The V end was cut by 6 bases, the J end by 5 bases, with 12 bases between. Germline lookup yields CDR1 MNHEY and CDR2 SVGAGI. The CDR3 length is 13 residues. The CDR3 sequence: CASRPGYGDTQYF. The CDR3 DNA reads TGTGCCAGCAGACCCGGCTATGGAGATACGCAGTATTTT.

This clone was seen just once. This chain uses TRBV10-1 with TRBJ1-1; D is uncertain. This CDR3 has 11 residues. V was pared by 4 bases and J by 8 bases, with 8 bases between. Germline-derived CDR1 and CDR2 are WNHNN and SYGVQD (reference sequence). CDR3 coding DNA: TGCGCCAGCAGTGCAGAAGGGGAAGCTTTCTTT. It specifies CASSAEGEAFF.